The clone carrying this T cell receptor beta chain was recorded many times. TCRdb reanalysed the 5' RACE reads using MiXCR and keeps one entry per CDR3 protein. In the table there are under 75,000 distinct CDR3 sequences, about 3% of which are singletons. These data are taken from a study of neurological immune-mediated disorders. Looked up from germline, CDR1 is LGHDT and CDR2 is YNNKEL (reference sequence). Unmatched junction bases numbered 5, after V lost 2 bases and J lost 2 bases. CDR3 length: 16 residues. The chain uses TRBV3-1 and TRBJ1-4; 7 bases fit TRBD1. This TCR derives from a woman aged 45-65 years with multiple sclerosis. Input material: PBMCs. CDR3 sequence reads: CASSQSGDSTNEKLFF. In nucleotides, the CDR3 is TGTGCCAGCAGCCAAAGCGGGGACAGCACTAATGAAAAACTGTTTTTT.